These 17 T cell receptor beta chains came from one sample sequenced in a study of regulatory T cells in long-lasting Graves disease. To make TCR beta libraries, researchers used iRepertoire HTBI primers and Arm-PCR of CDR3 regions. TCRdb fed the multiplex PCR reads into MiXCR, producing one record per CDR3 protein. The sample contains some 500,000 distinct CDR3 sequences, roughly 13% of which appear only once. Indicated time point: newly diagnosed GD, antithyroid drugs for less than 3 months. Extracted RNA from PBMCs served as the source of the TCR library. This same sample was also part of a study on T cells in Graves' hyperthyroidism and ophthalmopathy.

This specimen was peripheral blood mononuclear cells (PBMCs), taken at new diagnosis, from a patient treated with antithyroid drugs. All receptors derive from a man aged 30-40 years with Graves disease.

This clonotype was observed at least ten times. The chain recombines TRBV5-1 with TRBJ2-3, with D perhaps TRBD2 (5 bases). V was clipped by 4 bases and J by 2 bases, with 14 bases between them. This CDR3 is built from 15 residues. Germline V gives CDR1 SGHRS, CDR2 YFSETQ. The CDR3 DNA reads TGCGCCAGCAGCCCTGGCGGGCGGTTCACAGATACGCAGTATTTT. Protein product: CASSPGGRFTDTQYF.

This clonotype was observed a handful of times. CDR3 loop: CASSTGTDYGYTF. The CDR3 DNA reads as TGTGCCAGCTCAACCGGGACAGACTATGGCTACACCTTC. V gene TRBV18 combines with J gene TRBJ1-2; 7 nucleotides agree with TRBD1. Germline lookup yields CDR1 KGHSH and CDR2 LQKENI. V trimming: 5 bases; J trimming: 3 bases; junction bases outside the gene matches: 3. The CDR3 spans 13 residues.

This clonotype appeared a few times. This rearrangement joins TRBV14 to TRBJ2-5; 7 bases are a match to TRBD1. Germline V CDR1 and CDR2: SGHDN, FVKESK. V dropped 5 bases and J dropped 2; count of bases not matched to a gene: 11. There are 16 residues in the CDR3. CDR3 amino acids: CASSRRLTGKQETQYF. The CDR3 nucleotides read TGTGCCAGCAGCAGACGGCTGACAGGGAAGCAAGAGACCCAGTACTTC.

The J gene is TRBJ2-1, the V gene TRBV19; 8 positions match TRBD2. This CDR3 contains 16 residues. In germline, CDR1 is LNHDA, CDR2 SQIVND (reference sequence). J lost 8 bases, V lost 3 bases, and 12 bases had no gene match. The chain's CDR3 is CASSIYGPGGPYEQFF. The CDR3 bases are TGTGCCAGTAGTATTTATGGGCCGGGAGGGCCGTATGAGCAGTTCTTC. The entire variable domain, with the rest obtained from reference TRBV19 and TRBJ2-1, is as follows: DGGITQSPKYLFRKEGQNVTLSCEQNLNHDAMYWYRQDPGQGLRLIYYSQIVNDFQKGDIAEGYSVSREKKESFPLTVTSAQKNPTAFYLCASSIYGPGGPYEQFFGPGTRLTVL.

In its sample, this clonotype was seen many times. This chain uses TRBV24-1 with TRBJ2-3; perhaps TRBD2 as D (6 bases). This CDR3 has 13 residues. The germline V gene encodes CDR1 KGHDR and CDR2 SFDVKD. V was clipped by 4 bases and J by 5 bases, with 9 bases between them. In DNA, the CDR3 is TGTGCCACCAGTGACGGAGGGGAAGATACGCAGTATTTT. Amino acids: CATSDGGEDTQYF.

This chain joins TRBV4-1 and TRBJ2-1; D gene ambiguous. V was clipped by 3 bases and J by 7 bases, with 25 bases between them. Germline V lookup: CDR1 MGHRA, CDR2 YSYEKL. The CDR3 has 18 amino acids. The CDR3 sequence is CASSHPTQRPARMNEQFF. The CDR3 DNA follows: TGCGCCAGCAGCCACCCCACCCAACGCCCAGCAAGGATGAATGAGCAGTTCTTC.

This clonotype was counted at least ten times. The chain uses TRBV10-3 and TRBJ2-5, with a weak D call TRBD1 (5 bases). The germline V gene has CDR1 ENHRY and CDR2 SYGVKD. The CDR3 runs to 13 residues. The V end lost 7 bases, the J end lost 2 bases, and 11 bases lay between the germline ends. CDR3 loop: CAIKTVEQETQYF. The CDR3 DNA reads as TGTGCCATCAAGACAGTTGAGCAAGAGACCCAGTACTTC.

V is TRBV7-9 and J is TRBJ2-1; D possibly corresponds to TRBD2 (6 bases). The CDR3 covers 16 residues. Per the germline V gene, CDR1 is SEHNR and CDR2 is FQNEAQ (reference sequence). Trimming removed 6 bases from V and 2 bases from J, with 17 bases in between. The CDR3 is CASSSPRRAPYNEQFF. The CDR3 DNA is TGTGCCAGCAGTAGCCCAAGGAGGGCCCCCTACAATGAGCAGTTCTTC.

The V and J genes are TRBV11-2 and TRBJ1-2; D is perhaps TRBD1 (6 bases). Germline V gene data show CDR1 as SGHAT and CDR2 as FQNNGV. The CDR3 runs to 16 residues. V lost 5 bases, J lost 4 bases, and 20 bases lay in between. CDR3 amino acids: CASSQEGHGLSYGYTF. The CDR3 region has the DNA TGTGCCAGCAGCCAAGAGGGACACGGGCTAAGCTATGGCTACACCTTC.

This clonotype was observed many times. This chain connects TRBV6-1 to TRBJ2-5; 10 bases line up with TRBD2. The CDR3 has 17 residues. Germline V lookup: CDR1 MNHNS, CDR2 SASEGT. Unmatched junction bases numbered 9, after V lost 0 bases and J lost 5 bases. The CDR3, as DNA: TGTGCCAGCAGTGAAGCAGCACTAGCGGGAAGGATGGAGACCCAGTACTTC. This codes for CASSEAALAGRMETQYF.

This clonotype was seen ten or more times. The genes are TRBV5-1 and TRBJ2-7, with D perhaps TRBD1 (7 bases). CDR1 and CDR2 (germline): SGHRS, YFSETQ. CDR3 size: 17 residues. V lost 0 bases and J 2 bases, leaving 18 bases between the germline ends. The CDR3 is CASSLVAGGYSPYEQYF. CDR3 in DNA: TGCGCCAGCAGCTTGGTGGCAGGGGGGTATAGTCCCTACGAGCAGTACTTC.

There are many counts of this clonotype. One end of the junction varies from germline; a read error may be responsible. CDR3 bases: TGTGCCAGCAGCTTGATGGGGGCTACATACGAGCAGTACTTC. Amino acid sequence: CASSLMGATYEQYF. The chain uses TRBV5-1 and TRBJ2-7; D is perhaps TRBD1 (6 bases). Germline CDR1 is SGHRS and CDR2 is YFSETQ. This CDR3 has 14 amino acids.

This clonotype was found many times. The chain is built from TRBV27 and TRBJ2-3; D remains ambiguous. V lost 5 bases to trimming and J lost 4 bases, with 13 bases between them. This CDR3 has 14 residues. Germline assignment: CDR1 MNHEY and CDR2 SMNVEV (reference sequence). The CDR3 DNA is TGTGCCAGCAGTCCCAGTCCTGGGGCAGATACGCAGTATTTT. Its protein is CASSPSPGADTQYF.

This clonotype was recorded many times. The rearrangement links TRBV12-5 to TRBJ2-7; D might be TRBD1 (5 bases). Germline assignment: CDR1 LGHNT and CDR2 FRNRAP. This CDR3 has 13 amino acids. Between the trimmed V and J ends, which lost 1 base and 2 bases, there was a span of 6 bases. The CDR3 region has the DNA TGTGCTAGTGGTTTGGGACAGCCCTACGAGCAGTACTTC. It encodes CASGLGQPYEQYF.

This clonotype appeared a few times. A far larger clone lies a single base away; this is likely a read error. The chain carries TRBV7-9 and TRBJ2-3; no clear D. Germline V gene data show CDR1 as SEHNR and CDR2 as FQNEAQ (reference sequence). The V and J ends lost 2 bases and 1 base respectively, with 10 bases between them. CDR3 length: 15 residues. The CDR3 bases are TGTGCCAGCAGCTTATCTCCCCAGGGCACAGATACGCAGTATTTT. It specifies CASSLSPQGTDTQYF.

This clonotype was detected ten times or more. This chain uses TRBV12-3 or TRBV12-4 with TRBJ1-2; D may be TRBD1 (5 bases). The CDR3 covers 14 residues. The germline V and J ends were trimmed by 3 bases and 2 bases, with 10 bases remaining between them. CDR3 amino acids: CASSLSGGNYGYTF. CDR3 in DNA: TGTGCCAGCAGTTTGTCCGGGGGAAACTATGGCTACACCTTC.

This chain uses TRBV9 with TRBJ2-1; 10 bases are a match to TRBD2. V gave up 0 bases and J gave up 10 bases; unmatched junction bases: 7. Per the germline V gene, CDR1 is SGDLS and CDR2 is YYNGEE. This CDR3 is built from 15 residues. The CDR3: CASSVVAGGNGEQFF. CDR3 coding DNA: TGTGCCAGCAGCGTAGTAGCGGGAGGCAATGGGGAGCAGTTCTTC.